These T cell receptor beta chains were read from a single sample in a study of blood T cell repertoires in COVID-19. Some clones are missing from TCRdb's copy, which holds only in-frame ones; the method was immunoSEQ multiplex PCR. The sample has about 280,000 clones; around 86% are singletons. Source material: peripheral blood. These receptors came from a middle-aged man with acute or convalescent COVID-19. Both conserved end residues are part of each CDR3. Each record gives: V gene, clone size, J gene, D gene, CDR3 protein, CDR3 DNA. The D gene is left open where the match is weak. Clone size is not always given. Where it is, it says once, few, many or a class for expanded clones.

V gene: TRBV2; clone size: NA; J gene: TRBJ2-1; D gene: TRBD1; CDR3 protein: CASSPGTGNNEQFF; CDR3 DNA: TGTGCCAGCAGTCCCGGGACAGGGAACAATGAGCAGTTCTTC
V gene: TRBV4-2; clone size: once; J gene: TRBJ2-7; D gene: NA; CDR3 protein: CASSQVLDPPYEQYF; CDR3 DNA: TGTGCCAGCAGCCAAGTGCTAGACCCGCCCTACGAGCAGTACTTC
V gene: TRBV2; clone size: NA; J gene: TRBJ2-3; D gene: NA; CDR3 protein: CASSGWGGPTDTQYF; CDR3 DNA: TGTGCCAGCAGTGGGTGGGGCGGTCCCACAGATACGCAGTATTTT
V gene: TRBV5-5; clone size: NA; J gene: TRBJ1-6; D gene: NA; CDR3 protein: CASSLSASSYNSPLHF; CDR3 DNA: TGTGCCAGCAGCCTGTCTGCGAGCTCCTATAATTCACCCCTCCACTTT
V gene: TRBV15; clone size: NA; J gene: TRBJ2-7; D gene: TRBD2; CDR3 protein: CATSSDSGGKSYEQYF; CDR3 DNA: TGTGCCACCAGCAGTGATAGCGGGGGGAAATCCTACGAGCAGTACTTC
V gene: TRBV11-2; clone size: NA; J gene: TRBJ2-3; D gene: NA; CDR3 protein: CASSLATREQYF; CDR3 DNA: TGTGCCAGCAGCTTAGCCACGAGGGAGCAGTATTTT
V gene: TRBV12-5; clone size: NA; J gene: TRBJ1-1; D gene: NA; CDR3 protein: CASGFAPDTEAFF; CDR3 DNA: TGTGCTAGTGGTTTCGCCCCGGACACTGAAGCTTTCTTT
V gene: TRBV11-2; clone size: NA; J gene: TRBJ2-7; D gene: TRBD1; CDR3 protein: CASSLDLNTGQALHF; CDR3 DNA: TGTGCCAGCAGCTTAGATCTGAATACAGGACAGGCCCTCCACTTC
V gene: TRBV7-2; clone size: NA; J gene: TRBJ2-5; D gene: NA; CDR3 protein: CASSLDYLGTQYF; CDR3 DNA: TGTGCCAGCAGCTTAGACTACCTAGGGACCCAGTACTTC
V gene: TRBV6-1; clone size: NA; J gene: TRBJ2-7; D gene: NA; CDR3 protein: CASSDAYEQYF; CDR3 DNA: TGTGCCAGCAGTGACGCCTACGAGCAGTACTTC
V gene: TRBV5-4; clone size: NA; J gene: TRBJ1-3; D gene: NA; CDR3 protein: CASSLGPGSGNTIYF; CDR3 DNA: TGTGCCAGCAGCCTGGGACCAGGCTCTGGAAACACCATATATTTT
V gene: TRBV4-2; clone size: NA; J gene: TRBJ1-4; D gene: NA; CDR3 protein: CASSQEGPDRLNEKLFF; CDR3 DNA: TGTGCCAGCAGCCAAGAGGGGCCCGACAGGCTCAATGAAAAACTGTTTTTT
V gene: TRBV5-6; clone size: few; J gene: TRBJ2-7; D gene: TRBD1; CDR3 protein: CASSHTGVEQYF; CDR3 DNA: TGTGCCAGCAGTCATACAGGGGTCGAGCAGTACTTC
V gene: TRBV6-4; clone size: NA; J gene: TRBJ2-7; D gene: TRBD2; CDR3 protein: CASSDSAGGDVYEQYF; CDR3 DNA: TGTGCCAGCAGTGACTCTGCGGGAGGGGATGTATACGAGCAGTACTTC
V gene: TRBV18; clone size: NA; J gene: TRBJ1-1; D gene: TRBD1; CDR3 protein: CASSQGTEDEAFF; CDR3 DNA: TGTGCCAGCTCACAGGGGACAGAAGACGAAGCTTTCTTT
V gene: TRBV6-1; clone size: once; J gene: TRBJ2-2; D gene: NA; CDR3 protein: CASSGRLTGNTGELFF; CDR3 DNA: TGTGCCAGCAGTGGACGCTTGACAGGGAACACCGGGGAGCTGTTTTTT
V gene: TRBV7-9; clone size: NA; J gene: TRBJ1-1; D gene: NA; CDR3 protein: CASTPGGTRTTEAFF; CDR3 DNA: TGTGCCAGCACCCCGGGAGGGACGCGGACCACTGAAGCTTTCTTT
V gene: TRBV7-6; clone size: NA; J gene: TRBJ2-7; D gene: NA; CDR3 protein: CASSSRDYEQYF; CDR3 DNA: TGTGCCAGCAGCTCGAGGGATTACGAGCAGTACTTC
V gene: TRBV2; clone size: NA; J gene: TRBJ2-7; D gene: NA; CDR3 protein: CASRRQGGEQYF; CDR3 DNA: TGTGCCAGCAGGCGACAGGGAGGCGAGCAGTACTTC
V gene: TRBV5-1; clone size: NA; J gene: TRBJ2-3; D gene: TRBD2; CDR3 protein: CASSYALAGGPDTQYF; CDR3 DNA: TGCGCCAGCAGCTACGCTTTAGCGGGGGGGCCGGATACGCAGTATTTT
V gene: TRBV10-1; clone size: NA; J gene: TRBJ2-5; D gene: NA; CDR3 protein: CASSESVAQETQYF; CDR3 DNA: TGCGCCAGCAGTGAGTCGGTGGCCCAAGAGACCCAGTACTTC
V gene: TRBV5-4; clone size: NA; J gene: TRBJ1-1; D gene: TRBD1; CDR3 protein: CASTQKGQGAWDSEAFF; CDR3 DNA: TGTGCCAGCACCCAGAAAGGACAGGGGGCCTGGGATTCTGAAGCTTTCTTT